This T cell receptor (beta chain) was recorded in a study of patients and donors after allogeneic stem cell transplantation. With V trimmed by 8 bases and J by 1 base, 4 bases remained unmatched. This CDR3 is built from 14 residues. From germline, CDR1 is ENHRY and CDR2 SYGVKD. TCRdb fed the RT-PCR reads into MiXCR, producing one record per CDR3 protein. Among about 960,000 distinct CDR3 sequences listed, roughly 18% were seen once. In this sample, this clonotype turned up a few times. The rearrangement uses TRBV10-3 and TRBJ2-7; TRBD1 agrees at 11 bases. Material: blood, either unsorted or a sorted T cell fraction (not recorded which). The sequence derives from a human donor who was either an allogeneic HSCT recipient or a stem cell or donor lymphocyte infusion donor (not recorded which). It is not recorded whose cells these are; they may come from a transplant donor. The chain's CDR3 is CAIEDRGPSYEQYF. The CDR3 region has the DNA TGTGCCATCGAGGACAGGGGGCCATCCTACGAGCAGTACTTC.